This T cell receptor (beta chain) was recovered during a study of Ad26.COV2.S vaccination and SARS-CoV-2 variants. Whole-study context: Participants got Ad26.COV2.S intramuscularly, once or twice 56 days apart. General study findings and limits: Vaccine and placebo groups showed comparable non-spike TCR breadth.

TCRdb's copy holds only in-frame clones and misses some; the assay was immunoSEQ multiplex PCR. The data contain some 420,000 clones, roughly 90% of them singletons. Germline V gene data show CDR1 as GTSNPN and CDR2 as SVGIG (reference sequence). This CDR3 contains 16 residues. V lost 1 base, J lost 0 bases, and 2 bases stayed unmatched. Specified treatment: around 19 received Ad26.COV2.S at low or high dose, single or two shots; roughly five received placebo; per-sample allocation not given. Collection of the samples took place on day 63 after the first injection of vaccine or placebo. The individual, an adult aged 18-55 years, was a donor in Boston. With regard to this clone: Its antigen is currently unknown.

The sequence derives from a person between 18 and 65 years old who received the Ad26.COV2.S COVID-19 vaccine or a placebo. The input for sequencing was peripheral blood, taken in a trial of Ad26.COV2.S vaccine versus placebo. The chain recombines TRBV30 with TRBJ2-5; 13 nucleotides agree with TRBD2. The CDR3 reads CAWSAGLAGHQETQYF. The DNA of the CDR3 is TGTGCCTGGAGTGCGGGACTAGCGGGACACCAAGAGACCCAGTACTTC.